This is a list of T cell receptor beta chains from one sample in a study of cytomegalovirus exposure and HLA in healthy donors. Sequencing was performed with immunoSEQ multiplex PCR; in TCRdb, only in-frame clones are kept and a portion is missing. The data show 50,000 to 70,000 clones, with approximately 80% seen just once and nearly 4% held by the top ten. The sample was PBMCs. The receptors were gathered from a woman aged 40 to 55 in good health and CMV-seronegative. Each CDR3 is given with its conserved first and last residue. The order of the fields is CDR3 length, J gene, D gene, V gene, clone size, CDR3 DNA, CDR3 protein. D genes are given only for firm matches. Only part of the rows carry a size: once, few, many, or a class if the clone is expanded.

17 | TRBJ2-1 | TRBD2 | TRBV27 | NA | TGTGCCAGCAGTTCGGGACTAGCGGGAGGGTACTACAATGAGCAGTTCTTC | CASSSGLAGGYYNEQFF
14 | TRBJ1-2 | NA | TRBV6-1 | once | TGTGCCAGCAGTGAAGGGACGGGGAACTATGGCTACACCTTC | CASSEGTGNYGYTF
15 | TRBJ2-3 | TRBD2 | TRBV19 | NA | TGTGCCAGTAGATCAGCGGGAGGGGTGACAGATACGCAGTATTTT | CASRSAGGVTDTQYF
13 | TRBJ2-7 | NA | TRBV15 | NA | TGTGCCACCAGCAGAGATAAGGCGGACGAGCAGTACTTC | CATSRDKADEQYF
16 | TRBJ2-2 | NA | TRBV7-2 | few | TGTGCCAGCAGCCCCCCAGGGGAACGGTACACCGGGGAGCTGTTTTTT | CASSPPGERYTGELFF
15 | TRBJ2-5 | NA | TRBV5-1 | NA | TGCGCCAGCAGCGGGGGGACAGCTACCCAAGAGACCCAGTACTTC | CASSGGTATQETQYF
16 | TRBJ2-7 | TRBD1 | TRBV11-2 | few | TGTGCCAGCAGCTTAGATCGGGACAGGGGAATCTACGAGCAGTACTTC | CASSLDRDRGIYEQYF
12 | TRBJ2-7 | NA | TRBV29-1 | once | TGCAGCGTTGCCCAGCGGTCCTACGAGCAGTACTTC | CSVAQRSYEQYF
14 | TRBJ2-5 | NA | TRBV9 | NA | TGTGCCAGCAGCGCCCGACTACAGGGAGAGACCCAGTACTTC | CASSARLQGETQYF
15 | TRBJ1-5 | TRBD1 | TRBV6-6 | NA | TGTGCCAGCAGTTACTCGACAGGGGAGAATCAGCCCCAGCATTTT | CASSYSTGENQPQHF
16 | TRBJ2-3 | NA | TRBV4-2 | NA | TGTGCCAGCAGCCAAGATATCGTAGCGAGCTTAAATACGCAGTATTTT | CASSQDIVASLNTQYF
14 | TRBJ2-1 | TRBD2 | TRBV6-5 | NA | TGTGCCTCCAGAAGCGGGGCCTCCTACAATGAGCAGTTCTTC | CASRSGASYNEQFF
15 | TRBJ1-2 | NA | TRBV7-9 | NA | TGTGCCAGCAGCTTAGCCAGGACAGATTCCTATGGCTACACCTTC | CASSLARTDSYGYTF
16 | TRBJ1-2 | NA | TRBV19 | NA | TGTGCCAGTAGTGCACCTCAGGCTGGTCTCTACTATGGCTACACCTTC | CASSAPQAGLYYGYTF
15 | TRBJ1-5 | NA | TRBV28 | NA | TGTGCCAGCAGTTTGGGGCAGGGGAACAATCAGCCCCAGCATTTT | CASSLGQGNNQPQHF
15 | TRBJ2-7 | NA | TRBV7-7 | NA | TGTGCTAGCAGTTCAGGACTTGGGAGCTCCTACGAGCAGTACTTC | CASSSGLGSSYEQYF
14 | TRBJ2-3 | TRBD2 | TRBV6-5 | NA | TGTGCCAGCAGTTCTAGCGGGTTAGCAGATACGCAGTATTTT | CASSSSGLADTQYF
14 | TRBJ2-7 | NA | TRBV19 | NA | TGTGCCAGTAGTATAGCGCAGGGCGCCTACGAGCAGTACTTC | CASSIAQGAYEQYF
15 | TRBJ1-1 | TRBD1 | TRBV19 | NA | TGTGCCAGTACCATTGGCGGGACAGTTAACACTGAAGCTTTCTTT | CASTIGGTVNTEAFF
16 | TRBJ2-7 | TRBD2 | TRBV9 | NA | TGTGCCAGCAGCACACTAGCGGGAGTGAGGTTTTCCGAGCAGTACTTC | CASSTLAGVRFSEQYF
12 | TRBJ1-1 | NA | TRBV28 | NA | TGTGCCAGCAGTCCCGTCCCTCCGCGAGCTTTCTTT | CASSPVPPRAFF
13 | TRBJ1-1 | TRBD1 | TRBV5-1 | NA | TGCGCCAGCAGACAGGGGCTGAACACTGAAGCTTTCTTT | CASRQGLNTEAFF
15 | TRBJ2-1 | TRBD2 | TRBV28 | NA | TGTGCCAGCAGTCTGACGCGCGGGGGTTGGAATGAGCAGTTCTTC | CASSLTRGGWNEQFF
15 | TRBJ1-4 | NA | TRBV7-8 | NA | TGTGCCAGCAGCTTATCTCGGGGGGCGGGTGAAAAACTGTTTTTT | CASSLSRGAGEKLFF
15 | TRBJ1-2 | NA | TRBV10-2 | NA | TGCGCCAGCAGTGAGAGGGGGGGATACAGGCCTAGCTACACCTTC | CASSERGGYRPSYTF
15 | TRBJ1-4 | NA | TRBV5-1 | NA | TGCGCCAGCAGCTTTCGAACAGGGACTAATGAAAAACTGTTTTTT | CASSFRTGTNEKLFF
16 | TRBJ2-7 | TRBD1 | TRBV18 | NA | TGTGCCAGCTCACCACTTAAGGGACAGGGCTTCTACGAGCAGTACTTC | CASSPLKGQGFYEQYF
13 | TRBJ1-3 | NA | TRBV28 | NA | TGTGCCAGCAGTTTCGGCAGGAGGGACACCATATATTTT | CASSFGRRDTIYF
17 | TRBJ2-3 | NA | TRBV10-1 | NA | TGCGCCAGCAGTGAGCCAAAGTGGGAGCGTTACACAGATACGCAGTATTTT | CASSEPKWERYTDTQYF
17 | TRBJ2-1 | TRBD2 | TRBV4-1 | NA | TGCGCCAGCAGCCACACCACGGACCTAGCGGGGCTGGATGAGCAGTTCTTC | CASSHTTDLAGLDEQFF
15 | TRBJ2-7 | TRBD2 | TRBV14 | NA | TGTGCCAGCAGCCAAGCTAGCGGGACGTTCTACGAGCAGTACTTC | CASSQASGTFYEQYF
12 | TRBJ1-2 | NA | TRBV7-9 | NA | TGTTCCAGCAGCTTACTCGGCTATGGCTACACCTTC | CSSSLLGYGYTF
15 | TRBJ2-3 | NA | TRBV6-6 | NA | TGTGCCAGCAGTTACTCTGGGACTGGCACAGATACGCAGTATTTT | CASSYSGTGTDTQYF
15 | TRBJ1-1 | NA | TRBV4-2 | once | TGTGCCAGCAGCCAAGCGGAGGGAATGAACACTGAAGCTTTCTTT | CASSQAEGMNTEAFF
13 | TRBJ1-5 | NA | TRBV18 | NA | TGTGCCAGCTCAGATAAGACAGATCAGCCCCAGCATTTT | CASSDKTDQPQHF
16 | TRBJ2-3 | NA | TRBV4-1 | NA | TGCGCCAGCAGCCAAGAGAATTATAGAGGAACAGATACGCAGTATTTT | CASSQENYRGTDTQYF
17 | TRBJ2-5 | NA | TRBV4-1 | NA | TGCGCCAGCAGCCAAGAACCCGCAGGGGACATCCAAGAGACCCAGTACTTC | CASSQEPAGDIQETQYF
13 | TRBJ2-3 | TRBD1 | TRBV19 | NA | TGTGCCAGTAGGGACAGGCAGAGGGATACGCAGTATTTT | CASRDRQRDTQYF
14 | TRBJ2-1 | NA | TRBV18 | NA | TGTGCCAGCTCACCGATGGACAGCCACAATGAGCAGTTCTTC | CASSPMDSHNEQFF
13 | TRBJ2-7 | NA | TRBV18 | once | TGTGCCAGCTCACTGGGCCAGACCTACGAGCAGTACTTC | CASSLGQTYEQYF
16 | TRBJ2-7 | NA | TRBV5-6 | NA | TGTGCCAGCAGCTTGGATTCCTGGGGGCGAACCTACGAGCAGTACTTC | CASSLDSWGRTYEQYF
16 | TRBJ2-7 | NA | TRBV4-3 | NA | TGCGCCAGCAGCCAAGGCATCAGGGTGAGCTCCTACGAGCAGTACTTC | CASSQGIRVSSYEQYF
15 | TRBJ2-7 | NA | TRBV7-9 | NA | TGTGCCAGCAGCTTAGCGCAGGCCAGGGGCTACGAGCAGTACTTC | CASSLAQARGYEQYF
17 | TRBJ2-7 | TRBD2 | TRBV5-4 | NA | TGTGCCAGCAGCTTTGGAGCGGGAGGGTTTAGCTCCTACGAGCAGTACTTC | CASSFGAGGFSSYEQYF
18 | TRBJ2-3 | TRBD2 | TRBV7-9 | few | TGTGCCAGCAGCTTAAGTCGGGAGACCAGCGGGGGCACAGATACGCAGTATTTT | CASSLSRETSGGTDTQYF
20 | TRBJ2-5 | TRBD2 | TRBV27 | NA | TGTGCCAGCAGTCCGAGGGCAGCTGGGGTGTTTAGCGGGCTTGTTGAGACCCAGTACTTC | CASSPRAAGVFSGLVETQYF
13 | TRBJ2-1 | NA | TRBV18 | NA | TGTGCCAGCTCACTGTACACCCCCAATGAGCAGTTCTTC | CASSLYTPNEQFF
13 | TRBJ2-1 | NA | TRBV19 | NA | TGTGCCAGTAGTATAGGCAGAAACAATGAGCAGTTCTTC | CASSIGRNNEQFF
15 | TRBJ2-2 | NA | TRBV30 | NA | TGTGCCTGGCTCCCTAGCGAGGGGTGGGTCGGGGAGCTGTTTTTT | CAWLPSEGWVGELFF
14 | TRBJ2-7 | NA | TRBV5-1 | NA | TGCGCCAGCAGCATCTCAGGAGGGCAGTACGAGCAGTACTTC | CASSISGGQYEQYF